The following is a T cell receptor beta chain sequence with its context. Its antigen is still unknown. These data belong to a study of TET2 disruption in CD19-targeted CAR T cells listed by TCRdb under 2018. Regarding the study in general: No additional inclusion criteria were applied, and the number of samples was determined by the original clinical trial design and by sample availability.

Overall study results and their limits: Conclusions about the CAR T cells of the patient were based on extensive analysis of a single subject.

The sample's treatment or condition label, in plain terms: autologous CTL019 cells: CD19 CAR with 4-1BB and CD3 zeta domains. TCR zeta and 4-1BB costimulatory signaling domains were incorporated into the CD19 CAR. Leukapheresis was used to collect T cells from peripheral blood for manufacturing CTL019. The DNeasy Blood and Tissue Kit was used to extract genomic DNA from pre-infusion T cells, peripheral blood, or sorted post-infusion T cells. Deep sequencing of the TCR beta chain was done using the immunoSEQ assay. On the study's bioinformatics: Only productive TCR beta rearrangements were used to compute clonotype frequencies. TCRdb holds this immuneACCESS table with in-frame rearrangements only. Some clones are missing; in checked studies, unresolved V genes explain under half, and the rest has no known cause. The V and J calls and clone size were taken over from that table, and D and trimming were inferred from the DNA. The table kept for this sample lists around 30,000 clones. The ten largest clonotypes hold 1.9% of the sample.

The sequencing used CD8- CAR+ T cells sorted from cultured blood T cells, collected for CD19 CAR T cell therapy. This specimen's cell subset or site label, interpreted: CD8-negative CAR-positive T cells from the infusion product. This receptor was obtained from a man between 65 and 85 years old with chronic lymphocytic leukemia.

The CDR3 region: CASITEPGSLNTEAFF. Partial CDR3 DNA: TGCGCCAGCATCACCGAACCCGGGTCCCTGAACACTGAA. This sequence uses TRBV23-1 and TRBJ1-1; the D gene assignment is ambiguous. The read gets to within 3 residues of the CDR3 end, and the germline J gene fills in the rest. TRBV23-1 is classed as an ORF, of uncertain function. V and J lose 7 bases and 0 bases, and a span of 18 bases separates them. Spanning cysteine to phenylalanine, the CDR3 consists of 16 amino acids. The DNA covers only part of the CDR3, 39 bases in frame from base 1.